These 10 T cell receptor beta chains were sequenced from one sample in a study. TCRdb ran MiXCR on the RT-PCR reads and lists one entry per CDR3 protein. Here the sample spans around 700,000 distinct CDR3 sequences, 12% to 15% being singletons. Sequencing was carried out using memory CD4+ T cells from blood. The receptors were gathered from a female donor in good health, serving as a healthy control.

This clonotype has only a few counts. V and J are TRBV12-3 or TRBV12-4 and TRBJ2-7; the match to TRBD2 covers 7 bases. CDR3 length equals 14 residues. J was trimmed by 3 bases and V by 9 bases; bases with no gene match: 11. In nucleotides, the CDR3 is TGTGCCAGAGGAGAAGGGAGGGACCACTACGAGCAGTACTTC. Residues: CARGEGRDHYEQYF.

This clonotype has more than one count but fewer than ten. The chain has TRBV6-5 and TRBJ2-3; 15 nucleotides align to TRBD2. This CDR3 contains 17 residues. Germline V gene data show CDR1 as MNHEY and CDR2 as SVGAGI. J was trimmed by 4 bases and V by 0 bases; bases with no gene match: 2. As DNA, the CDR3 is TGTGCCAGCAGTTACTCGGGACTAGCGGGAGGACCAGATACGCAGTATTTT. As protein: CASSYSGLAGGPDTQYF.

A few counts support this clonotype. Here the CDR3 DNA reads TGTGCCAGCACCAGGGACCATATCACAGATACGCAGTATTTT. It specifies CASTRDHITDTQYF. This sequence joins TRBV6-1 and TRBJ2-3, with D perhaps assigned TRBD1 or TRBD2 (5 bases each). Between the trimmed V and J ends, which lost 7 bases and 2 bases, there was a span of 13 bases. This CDR3 contains 14 residues. Germline CDR1 reads MNHNS; CDR2 reads SASEGT.

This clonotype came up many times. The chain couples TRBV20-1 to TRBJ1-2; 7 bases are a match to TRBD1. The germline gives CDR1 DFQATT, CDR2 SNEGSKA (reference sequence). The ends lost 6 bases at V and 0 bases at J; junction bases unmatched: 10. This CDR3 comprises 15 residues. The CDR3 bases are TGCAGTGCCCGGACAGGCGTTCTAGCTAACTATGGCTACACCTTC. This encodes CSARTGVLANYGYTF.

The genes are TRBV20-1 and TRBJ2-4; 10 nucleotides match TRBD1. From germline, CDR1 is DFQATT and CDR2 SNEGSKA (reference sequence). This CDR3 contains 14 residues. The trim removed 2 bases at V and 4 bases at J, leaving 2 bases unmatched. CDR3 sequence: CSARPGQGKNIQYF. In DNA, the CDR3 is TGCAGTGCTAGACCGGGACAGGGGAAAAACATTCAGTACTTC.

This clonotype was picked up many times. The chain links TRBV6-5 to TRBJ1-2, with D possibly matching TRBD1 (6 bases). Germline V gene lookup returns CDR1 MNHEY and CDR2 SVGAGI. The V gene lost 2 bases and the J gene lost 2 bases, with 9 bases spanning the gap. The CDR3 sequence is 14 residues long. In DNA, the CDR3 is TGTGCCAGCAGTTACGCGGGGGCCAACTATGGCTACACCTTC. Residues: CASSYAGANYGYTF.

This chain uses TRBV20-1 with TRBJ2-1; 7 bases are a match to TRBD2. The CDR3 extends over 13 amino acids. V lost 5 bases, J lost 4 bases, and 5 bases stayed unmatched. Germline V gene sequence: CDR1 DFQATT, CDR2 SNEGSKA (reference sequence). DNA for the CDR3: TGCAGTGCTGGACTAGTGGCTTACAATGAGCAGTTCTTC. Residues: CSAGLVAYNEQFF.

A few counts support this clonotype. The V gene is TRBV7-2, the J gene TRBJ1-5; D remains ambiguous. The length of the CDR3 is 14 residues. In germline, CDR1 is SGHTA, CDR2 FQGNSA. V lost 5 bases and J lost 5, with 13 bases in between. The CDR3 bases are TGTGCCAGCAGCGTGCAGGTTACCGATCAGCCCCAGCATTTT. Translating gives CASSVQVTDQPQHF.

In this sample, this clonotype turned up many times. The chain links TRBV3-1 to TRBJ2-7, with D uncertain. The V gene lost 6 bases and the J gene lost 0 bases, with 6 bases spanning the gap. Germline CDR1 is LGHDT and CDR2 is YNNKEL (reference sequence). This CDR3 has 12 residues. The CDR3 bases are TGTGCCAGCAGAGGCGGCTCCTACGAGCAGTACTTC. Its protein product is CASRGGSYEQYF.

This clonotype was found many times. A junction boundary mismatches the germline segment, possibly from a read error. The CDR3 spells CASSQGQGSPYEQYF. CDR3 sequence (DNA): TGTGCTAGCAGCCAGGGACAGGGGAGCCCCTACGAGCAGTACTTC. The chain couples TRBV7-7 to TRBJ2-7, with 10 bases identical to TRBD1. This CDR3 is 15 amino acids long. The germline V gene has CDR1 SSHAT and CDR2 FNYEAQ (reference sequence).